What follows describes a single TCR beta chain. Its antigen is undetermined. This sample is part of a study of cytomegalovirus exposure and HLA in healthy donors. Unmatched junction bases numbered 7, after V lost 4 bases and J lost 3 bases. Germline CDR1 reads ENHRY; CDR2 reads SYGVKD. This CDR3 is built from 15 residues. Findings and caveats of the study: Altogether, 150 to 200 TCR beta chains were recorded as cytomegalovirus-associated. A later analysis by the authors found several of the most significant clusters apparently linked to common viral pathogens.

Primers for the PCR totalled 60 Vbeta and 13 Jbeta. Clones were sequenced by immunoSEQ multiplex PCR, and TCRdb holds only the in-frame ones, with some missing. The table lists roughly 99,000 clones, 75% to 80% of them singletons. This chain joins TRBV10-3 and TRBJ2-7; 9 nucleotides match TRBD1. Sequenced input: PBMCs. This clonotype was obtained from a woman in her thirties or forties in good health and CMV-seronegative. The CDR3 reads CAISGGDREFYEQYF. Here the CDR3 DNA reads TGTGCCATCAGTGGAGGGGACAGGGAATTCTACGAGCAGTACTTC.